A selection of T cell receptor beta chains follows, all from one sample in a study of CD8 T cells in ankylosing spondylitis. TCRdb re-called the 5' RACE reads through MiXCR, storing one row per CDR3 protein. There are about 90,000 distinct CDR3 sequences in the sample; approximately 8.9% occur only once, and 30% to 35% lies in the top ten. Sequences were obtained from blood, either unsorted or a sorted T cell fraction (not recorded which). The receptors derive from a male donor with ankylosing spondylitis. Each CDR3 is given with its conserved first and last residue. Fields, in order: V gene, J gene, D gene, clone size, CDR3 protein, CDR3 DNA. A D gene is named only where the DNA matches it firmly. The listing skips clone size in some rows; elsewhere it reads once, few, many or a size class.

TRBV25-1	TRBJ2-7	.	.	CASSSGLLGEQYF	TGTGCCAGCAGTTCCGGACTCCTCGGGGAGCAGTACTTC
TRBV20-1	TRBJ2-1	.	few	CSAPRQGFRNEQFF	TGCAGTGCTCCCCGGCAGGGCTTTAGGAATGAGCAGTTCTTC
TRBV4-2	TRBJ2-7	.	many	CASSQDRVVEQYF	TGTGCCAGCAGCCAAGACAGGGTCGTCGAGCAGTACTTC
TRBV10-2	TRBJ2-3	TRBD1	many	CASSGRTGGTDTQYF	TGCGCCAGCAGTGGAAGGACAGGGGGCACAGATACGCAGTATTTT
TRBV3-1	TRBJ1-1	.	many	CASSLVRNTEAFF	TGTGCCAGCAGCCTTGTTAGGAACACTGAAGCTTTCTTT
TRBV7-9	TRBJ1-4	TRBD1	.	CASSLRQGSNEKLFF	TGTGCCAGCAGCCTCCGACAGGGCTCTAATGAAAAACTGTTTTTT
TRBV7-9	TRBJ1-2	TRBD1	many	CASMGQVSYGYTF	TGTGCCAGCATGGGACAGGTCAGCTATGGCTACACCTTC
TRBV2	TRBJ2-7	TRBD2	few	CASTQITSGSSYEQYF	TGTGCCAGCACGCAGATTACTAGCGGGAGCTCCTACGAGCAGTACTTC
TRBV12-5	TRBJ2-2	.	.	CASAPGAISQLFF	TGTGCTAGTGCCCCGGGGGCGATTTCTCAGCTGTTTTTT
TRBV29-1	TRBJ2-5	TRBD1	many	CSVEEKDRGETQYF	TGCAGCGTTGAAGAAAAGGACAGGGGCGAGACCCAGTACTTC
TRBV20-1	TRBJ2-1	TRBD2	many	CSARDPLASGSWGYNEQFF	TGCAGTGCTAGAGATCCCCTGGCTAGCGGGAGTTGGGGATACAATGAGCAGTTCTTC
TRBV20-1	TRBJ2-1	TRBD2	many	CSAETLAGALAYNEQFF	TGCAGTGCCGAGACACTAGCGGGAGCCCTCGCCTACAATGAGCAGTTCTTC
TRBV20-1	TRBJ1-5	.	many	CSARGQGQWSNQPQHF	TGCAGTGCTAGAGGCCAGGGTCAATGGAGCAATCAGCCCCAGCATTTT
TRBV7-8	TRBJ1-2	TRBD1	.	CASSFPLSPTGSAGYTF	TGTGCCAGCAGCTTCCCCCTGAGTCCGACAGGGTCGGCTGGCTACACCTTC
TRBV10-2	TRBJ1-2	.	.	CASRQGVYGYTF	TGCGCCAGCAGACAAGGCGTCTATGGCTACACCTTC
TRBV24-1	TRBJ2-1	.	many	CATSENAGTDEQFF	TGTGCCACCAGTGAGAACGCAGGGACGGATGAGCAGTTCTTC
TRBV4-1	TRBJ2-4	.	many	CASSQARREMNIQYF	TGCGCCAGCAGCCAAGCACGGCGGGAAATGAACATTCAGTACTTC
TRBV13	TRBJ1-1	.	.	CASSSADREAFF	TGTGCCAGCAGTTCGGCGGACAGAGAAGCTTTCTTT
TRBV2	TRBJ2-3	TRBD1	many	CASSATGVTDTQYF	TGTGCCAGCAGTGCTACAGGGGTCACAGATACGCAGTATTTT